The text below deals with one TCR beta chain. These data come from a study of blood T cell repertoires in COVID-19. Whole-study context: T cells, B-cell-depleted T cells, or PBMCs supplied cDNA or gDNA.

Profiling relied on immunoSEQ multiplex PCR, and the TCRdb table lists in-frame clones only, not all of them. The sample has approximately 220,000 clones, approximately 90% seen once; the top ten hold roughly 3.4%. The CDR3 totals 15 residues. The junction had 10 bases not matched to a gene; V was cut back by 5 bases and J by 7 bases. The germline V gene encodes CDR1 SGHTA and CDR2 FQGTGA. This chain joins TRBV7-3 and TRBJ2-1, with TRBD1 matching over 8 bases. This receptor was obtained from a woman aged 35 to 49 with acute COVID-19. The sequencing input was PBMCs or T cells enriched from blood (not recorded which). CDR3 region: CASSNLRTGLNEQFF. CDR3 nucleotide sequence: TGTGCCAGCAGCAACCTTCGGACAGGGCTGAATGAGCAGTTCTTC.